This T cell receptor beta chain was found in a study of blood T cell repertoires in COVID-19. Germline V gene sequence: CDR1 GTSNPN, CDR2 SVGIG (reference sequence). V was shortened by 4 bases and J by 3 bases, with 15 bases between the two germline ends. This CDR3 has 14 residues. Profiled with immunoSEQ multiplex PCR; TCRdb holds only in-frame clones, not every one. This sample yields 170,000 or so clones, of which around four fifths are seen a single time; 6.5% to 8% belongs to the top ten. This chain links TRBV30 with TRBJ1-2; possibly TRBD1 for D (5 bases). The specimen was peripheral blood. The sequence was obtained from a man aged 70 or older with active or convalescent COVID-19. The CDR3 nucleotides are TGTGCCTGGACTCGACAGTCCACTCACTATGGCTACACCTTC. Translating it yields CAWTRQSTHYGYTF.